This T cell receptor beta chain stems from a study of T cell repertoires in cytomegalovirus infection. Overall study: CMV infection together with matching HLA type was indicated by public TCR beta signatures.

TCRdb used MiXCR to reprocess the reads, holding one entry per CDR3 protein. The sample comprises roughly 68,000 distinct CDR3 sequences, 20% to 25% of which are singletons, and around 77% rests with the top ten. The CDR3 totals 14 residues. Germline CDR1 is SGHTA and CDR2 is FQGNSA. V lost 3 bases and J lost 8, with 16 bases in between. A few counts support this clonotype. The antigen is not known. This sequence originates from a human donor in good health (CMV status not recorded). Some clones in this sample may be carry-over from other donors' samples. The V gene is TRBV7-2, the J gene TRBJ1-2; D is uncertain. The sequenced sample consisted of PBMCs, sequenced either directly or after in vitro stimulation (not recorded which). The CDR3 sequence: CASSLSAIGGGYTF. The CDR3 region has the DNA TGTGCCAGCAGCTTGTCCGCAATAGGAGGGGGCTACACCTTC.